This T cell receptor beta chain was found in a study of OX40 agonist ivuxolimab in advanced cancers. Notes on the research overall: Ivuxolimab was an agonistic, fully human IgG2 monoclonal antibody directed against OX40 (CD134), a costimulatory receptor. Intravenous ivuxolimab was administered to patients every 2 weeks at six dose levels: 0.01, 0.1, 0.3, 1.5, 3 and 10 mg/kg. Of the approximately 54 dose-escalation patients, hepatocellular carcinoma was present in about 20, melanoma in some 15, renal cell carcinoma in 9 and head and neck cancer in 9. A male proportion of approximately 83% and a mean age of approximately 62 years, ranging from roughly 23 to 85, were recorded for the dose-escalation cohort. Prior anti-PD-1, anti-PD-L1 or anti-CTLA-4 therapy was permitted, and 30% to 50% of dose-escalation patients had received checkpoint inhibitors. Partial responses occurred in three dose-escalation patients: two with cutaneous melanoma and one with hepatocellular carcinoma. Peripheral TCRbeta sequencing aimed to test whether ivuxolimab altered TCR sequence diversity and caused clonal T-cell expansion. The monotherapy dose-escalation portion (N ≈ 52 patients) of the phase I ivuxolimab trial is reported in the paper. What the work shows at the level of the full study, not this receptor alone: At doses from 0.1 to 3.0 mg/kg, clonal expansion was seen in both CD4+ and CD8+ blood T cells between baseline and week 6. In the 0.1-3.0 mg/kg groups, partial responders were among the patients with the lowest normalized peripheral clonal expansion, particularly in CD8+ T cells. On average, CD8+ T cells showed more expanded clones than CD4+ T cells after ivuxolimab. The antigen specificity of the peripheral T cells that underwent clonal expansion was not determined. Low levels of normalized T-cell clonal expansion were also shown by some nonresponding patients.

For CDR1 and CDR2, the germline V gene lists SGHVS and FQNEAQ. Germline trimming: 7 bases from V, 1 base from J; junction bases outside gene matches: 8. The CDR3 measures 15 amino acids from cysteine to phenylalanine. Here the CDR3 DNA is all that survives: 45 bases in frame from base 1. Patients with autoimmune disease history or receiving systemic immunosuppression were excluded from the trial. Peripheral blood for TCR sequencing was collected from all dose cohorts at baseline, on cycle 4 day 1, and on cycle 7 day 1. Samples were obtained from an open-label, multicenter, first-in-human phase I dose-escalation trial of ivuxolimab. The trial enrolled adults with locally advanced or metastatic head and neck squamous cell, hepatocellular, melanoma or renal cell carcinoma. Before TCR sequencing, CD4+ T cells and CD8+ T cells were sorted from peripheral blood as separate populations. To note about this clone: Its target antigen remains unknown. No much larger clone is present one base from it, and per-base qualities are unavailable.

For sequencing of the TCRbeta CDR3 region, genomic DNA was extracted from the sorted cells. TCRbeta CDR3 regions were sequenced using the immunoSEQ Assay. Imported from immuneACCESS, the table was reduced by TCRdb to in-frame sequences with V and J called. These copies leave out some clones; in studies compared against another copy, an unresolved V gene accounts for under half, and the cause of the remainder is not known. Present in this sample are around 25,000 clones, roughly 84% of which were seen just once. The leading ten clones occupy 25% to 30% of the sample. The TCR originated in an adult with an advanced solid tumor such as melanoma, head and neck, liver or kidney cancer. The sample in question was CD4+ or CD8+ T cells sorted from blood, obtained in a trial of the OX40 agonist ivuxolimab. The chain uses TRBV7-8 and TRBJ2-5; TRBD2 fits 8 bases in the junction. The DNA sequence is as follows: TGTGCCAGCACCCGGGGCGGGAGGTTCCAAGAGACCCAGTACTTC. Its translation reads: CASTRGGRFQETQYF.